This T cell receptor (beta chain) appears in the sequencing data of a study of blood T cell repertoires in COVID-19. Study as a whole: Donors in the United States, Italy and Spain gave samples during acute or convalescent COVID-19.

This CDR3 has 13 amino acids. CDR1 and CDR2 from the germline V gene are SGDLS and YYNGEE. V was pared by 0 bases and J by 4 bases, with 0 bases of the junction left unmatched. TCRdb's copy holds only in-frame clones and misses some; the assay was immunoSEQ multiplex PCR. The data hold some 74,000 clones, with approximately 76% observed a single time. The TCR originated in a man between 65 and 79 years old with active or convalescent COVID-19. Sequenced: peripheral blood. This chain uses TRBV9 with TRBJ2-5, with 7 bases lining up with TRBD1. In DNA form, the CDR3 reads TGTGCCAGCAGCGTAGCAGGGGGAGAGACCCAGTACTTC. It translates to CASSVAGGETQYF.